This record looks at one T cell receptor beta chain sequence and its context. Reverse transcription of about 0.5 to 1 ug RNA was carried out with random hexamers. The immunoSEQ assay covered 54 Vbeta and 13 Jbeta segments for CDR3. Each CDR3 protein gets one entry after TCRdb re-called the immunoSEQ multiplex PCR reads with MiXCR. The repertoire holds 150,000 to 200,000 distinct CDR3 sequences, with approximately 95% as singletons. The sample is drawn from a study of CD8 T cells in Susac syndrome. The CDR3 contains 14 residues. V dropped 7 bases and J dropped 8; count of bases not matched to a gene: 10. Germline V gives CDR1 SGDLS, CDR2 YYNGEE.

The TCR comes from a human donor with Susac syndrome. The sequencing sample was made of CD8+ T cells from PBMCs. This rearrangement joins TRBV9 to TRBJ2-1; TRBD2 aligns across 9 bases. CDR3 nucleotide sequence: TGTGCCAGCGCCGGGACTAGCTCTGTCGATGAGCAGTTCTTC. This codes for CASAGTSSVDEQFF.